These 17 T cell receptor beta chains were sequenced from one sample in a study of T cells in Graves' hyperthyroidism and ophthalmopathy. Authors of the study amplified TCR beta CDR3 regions from RNA transcripts. HTBI primers were the set used in a first-round RT-PCR of the TCR CDR3. A single record per CDR3 protein comes from TCRdb applying MiXCR to the multiplex PCR reads. The data show roughly 750,000 distinct CDR3 sequences, around 17% seen once. The sequencing sample was made of blood. These receptors were taken from a man between 18 and 29 years old with Graves' hyperthyroidism.

The chain joins TRBV18 to TRBJ2-7; possible D gene TRBD1, 6 bases. Germline V gives CDR1 KGHSH, CDR2 LQKENI. This CDR3 has 15 residues. Trimming pared 2 bases from V and 1 base from J, leaving 12 bases between. The CDR3 DNA sequence: TGTGCCAGCTCACCAGCAGGGGCCATTTCCTACGAGCAGTACTTC. Translation: CASSPAGAISYEQYF.

This clonotype came up once. The junction departs from the called germline gene at one end, perhaps through a read error. The gene calls are TRBV18 and TRBJ1-2; tentatively, D is TRBD1 (5 bases). CDR1 and CDR2 (germline): KGHSH, LQKENI. The CDR3 runs to 13 residues. The CDR3 loop reads CTSSTGPSIGYTF. The DNA for the CDR3 is TGTACCAGCTCCACGGGACCTTCTATCGGCTACACCTTC.

This clonotype was detected many times. The chain joins TRBV18 to TRBJ1-1; D call uncertain. This CDR3 has 15 residues. Trimming shortened V by 8 bases and J by 1 base, and 17 bases separated the two germline ends. Looked up from germline, CDR1 is KGHSH and CDR2 is LQKENI. For the CDR3, the DNA is TGTGCCAGCGCCCCGCCTTCAGTGGAGAACACTGAAGCTTTCTTT. It yields the protein CASAPPSVENTEAFF.

The V gene is TRBV20-1, the J gene TRBJ1-1, with TRBD1 as a possible D gene (5 bases). The germline V gene has CDR1 DFQATT and CDR2 SNEGSKA (reference sequence). Trimming shortened V by 3 bases and J by 0 bases, and 11 bases separated the two germline ends. The CDR3 consists of 14 residues. CDR3 DNA: TGCAGTGCTAGGTCCGGGGCAGTGAACACTGAAGCTTTCTTT. Translated, it gives CSARSGAVNTEAFF.

V and J are TRBV29-1 and TRBJ2-3; perhaps TRBD2 as D (5 bases). The ends were cut back, 3 bases at V and 5 bases at J, with 12 bases in the middle. Germline assignment: CDR1 SQVTM and CDR2 ANQGSEA. This CDR3 is built from 13 residues. In DNA form, the CDR3 reads TGCAGCGTTGAGACGGGGAGAGAAGATACGCAGTATTTT. Residues: CSVETGREDTQYF.

This clonotype has only one observation. This rearrangement joins TRBV6-2 or TRBV6-3 to TRBJ1-2; 9 nucleotides align to TRBD1. Looked up from germline, CDR1 is MNHEY and CDR2 is SVGEGT. CDR3 length: 14 amino acids. V lost 10 bases and J lost 3; bases outside the gene matches: 9. CDR3 loop: CAISGTGSDYGYTF. CDR3 coding DNA: TGTGCCATTTCAGGGACAGGGTCCGACTATGGCTACACCTTC.

This clonotype occurred many times. The chain joins TRBV6-2 or TRBV6-3 to TRBJ2-3; D perhaps matches TRBD2 (6 bases). V lost 6 bases to trimming and J lost 3 bases, with 16 bases between them. In germline, CDR1 is MNHEY, CDR2 SVGEGT. The CDR3 runs to 15 residues. CDR3 sequence: CASSLSGRETDTQYF. In DNA, the CDR3 is TGTGCCAGCAGCCTTTCGGGGCGGGAAACAGATACGCAGTATTTT.

Many counts were recorded for this clonotype. J is TRBJ2-3 and V is TRBV3-1, with 9 bases that match TRBD2. Germline CDR1 is LGHDT and CDR2 is YNNKEL (reference sequence). Germline trimming cut 4 bases from V and 11 bases from J; bases unmatched to any gene: 10. The CDR3 has 14 amino acids. CDR3 nucleotides: TGTGCCAGCAGCCCAGGGGCTAGCGGGATGGTGCAGTATTTT. Its protein product is CASSPGASGMVQYF.

At least ten counts were recorded for this clonotype. This chain connects TRBV7-9 to TRBJ2-1; weak D call: TRBD2 (6 bases). Germline V lookup: CDR1 SEHNR, CDR2 FQNEAQ (reference sequence). Trimming left V 3 bases short and J 1 base short, with 10 bases between. This CDR3 has 15 residues. Here the CDR3 reads CASSFVSGSYNEQFF. CDR3 nucleotides: TGTGCCAGCAGCTTTGTTAGCGGTTCCTACAATGAGCAGTTCTTC.

This clonotype occurred a few times. The chain uses TRBV28 and TRBJ1-4, with 8 bases lining up with TRBD1. The CDR3 has 16 amino acids. Per germline, CDR1 MDHEN and CDR2 SYDVKM. With V trimmed by 7 bases and J by 3 bases, 10 bases remained unmatched. CDR3 loop: CASTSQGGRANEKLFF. The CDR3 nucleotides are TGTGCCAGCACTTCACAGGGGGGCAGGGCTAATGAAAAACTGTTTTTT. Supplemented by reference TRBV28 and TRBJ1-4, the full variable domain reads DVKVTQSSRYLVKRTGEKVFLECVQDMDHENMFWYRQDPGLGLRLIYFSYDVKMKEKGDIPEGYSVSREKKERFSLILESASTNQTSMYLCASTSQGGRANEKLFFGSGTQLSVL.

This clonotype appeared a few times. The chain joins TRBV15 to TRBJ1-4; 9 bases agree with TRBD1. Germline CDR1 reads LNHNV; CDR2 reads YYDKDF (reference sequence). This CDR3 is 15 amino acids long. V lost 1 base, J lost 7 bases, and 4 bases stayed unmatched. In nucleotides, the CDR3 is TGTGCCACCAGCAGAGCGGGACAGGGCGGTGAAAAACTGTTTTTT. As protein: CATSRAGQGGEKLFF.

The rearrangement links TRBV27 to TRBJ1-2; D is ambiguous. The germline gives CDR1 MNHEY, CDR2 SMNVEV (reference sequence). Trimming removed 0 bases at V and 7 bases at J, with 12 bases between. The CDR3 has 14 amino acids. The CDR3 spells CASSLSAGLGGYTF. CDR3 bases: TGTGCCAGCAGTTTATCGGCCGGGTTAGGTGGCTACACCTTC.

A few counts support this clonotype. The chain links TRBV7-9 to TRBJ2-5; 14 bases align to TRBD2. The CDR3 loop spans 15 amino acids. The germline gives CDR1 SEHNR, CDR2 FQNEAQ (reference sequence). Trimming at V came to 3 bases and at J to 6 bases, leaving 3 bases not matched to a gene. This CDR3 is CASSFGTSGSKTQYF. The CDR3 DNA follows: TGTGCCAGCAGCTTCGGGACTAGCGGGAGCAAGACCCAGTACTTC.

The V and J genes are TRBV4-3 and TRBJ2-1; tentative D call: TRBD2 (6 bases). V was pared by 0 bases and J by 3 bases, with 9 bases between. Germline V gives CDR1 LGHNA, CDR2 YSLEER. The length of the CDR3 is 15 residues. The CDR3 DNA reads TGCGCCAGCAGCCAAGAAGGGACTCTCTACAATGAGCAGTTCTTC. Amino acids: CASSQEGTLYNEQFF.

This clonotype was counted between two and nine times. The chain has TRBV6-1 and TRBJ1-6; TRBD1 agrees at 8 bases. V gave up 11 bases and J gave up 8 bases; unmatched junction bases: 8. CDR3 length: 13 residues. Germline V gene lookup returns CDR1 MNHNS and CDR2 SASEGT. The CDR3 protein is CARPGGWDSPLHF. The CDR3 bases are TGTGCCCGCCCAGGGGGCTGGGATTCACCCCTCCACTTT.

This clonotype was seen a handful of times. The gene calls are TRBV4-3 and TRBJ1-4, with D possibly being TRBD1 (6 bases). V was cut by 1 base and J by 0 bases, with 12 bases left in between. The CDR3 is 17 amino acids. CDR1 LGHNA and CDR2 YSLEER come from the germline V gene. The CDR3: CASSQVQGRATNEKLFF. In DNA form, the CDR3 reads TGCGCCAGCAGCCAAGTTCAGGGGAGAGCAACTAATGAAAAACTGTTTTTT.

V is TRBV18 and J is TRBJ2-5, with 8 bases that match TRBD1. Germline V lookup: CDR1 KGHSH, CDR2 LQKENI. The V gene end was trimmed by 4 bases and the J gene end by 0 bases; junction bases not matched to a gene: 4. This CDR3 comprises 15 residues. The CDR3, as DNA: TGTGCCAGCTCACTCGGGACAGGCCACCAAGAGACCCAGTACTTC. Protein product: CASSLGTGHQETQYF.